The entry that follows covers one T cell receptor beta chain sequence. Antigen: not known. The entry originates in a study of human T cells and chemical hapten exposure. TCRdb reanalysed the RACE reads using MiXCR and keeps one entry per CDR3 protein. The table records 150,000 to 200,000 distinct CDR3 sequences, 14% of them present only once. Notes on the study in general: Relative to control repertoires, expanded TCRs gave rise to significantly more large CDR3 similarity clusters.

Per the germline V gene, CDR1 is MNHEY and CDR2 is SVGEGT. Trimming took off 8 bases at V and 3 bases at J, with 23 bases between the two ends. CDR3 size: 17 residues. Time point of the sample: patch test 1, 2 weeks after DPC sensitization. Specified treatment: therapeutic diphenylcyclopropenone sensitization with weekly scalp DPC. This clonotype was sampled from a woman aged 25 to 39 with alopecia areata. Some clones in this sample may be carry-over from other donors' samples. The material was whole blood, obtained in connection with sensitization to the hapten diphenylcyclopropenone (DPC). The chain uses TRBV6-2 or TRBV6-3 and TRBJ2-4; D may be TRBD1 (5 bases). The CDR3 reads CASAYGEIGRVKNIQYF. The CDR3 DNA reads TGTGCCAGCGCCTATGGGGAAATCGGCAGGGTCAAAAACATTCAGTACTTC.